The 4 T cell receptor beta chains listed next were all sequenced from one sample in a study of cytomegalovirus exposure and HLA in healthy donors. Researchers ran the PCR with 60 Vbeta and 13 Jbeta primers. Data came from immunoSEQ multiplex PCR; TCRdb stores just in-frame clones and leaves some out. The table includes 95,000 to 150,000 clones, over 60% detected once. Material for sequencing was PBMCs. These receptors were collected from a human donor in good health.

This chain links TRBV7-9 with TRBJ1-1, with 7 bases aligning to TRBD1. CDR1 and CDR2 from the germline V gene are SEHNR and FQNEAQ (reference sequence). The CDR3 is 13 amino acids. Trimming took 5 bases from V and 4 from J; bases not matched to a gene: 4. Here the CDR3 DNA reads TGTGCCAGCAGCCCCCAGGGGGGCACTGAAGCTTTCTTT. Protein product: CASSPQGGTEAFF.

In DNA form, the CDR3 reads TGTGCCAGCAGAGGTGGTCCAGGGGGCAGCGATAATTCACCCCTCCACTTT. It yields the protein CASRGGPGGSDNSPLHF. The chain recombines TRBV27 with TRBJ1-6; 8 bases map to TRBD1. The CDR3 has 17 amino acids. Per germline, CDR1 MNHEY and CDR2 SMNVEV (reference sequence). V lost 6 bases, J lost 5 bases, and 12 bases stayed unmatched.

The rearrangement joins TRBV5-5 to TRBJ1-1; 9 bases are shared with TRBD1. CDR1 SGHKS and CDR2 YYEKEE come from the germline V gene (reference sequence). This CDR3 has 14 amino acids. V shed 3 bases and J 0 bases; nucleotides not matched to a gene: 0. The CDR3 DNA sequence: TGTGCCAGCAGCTACAGGGGGCTGAACACTGAAGCTTTCTTT. It translates to CASSYRGLNTEAFF. The variable domain in full, completed from reference TRBV5-5 and TRBJ1-1, reads DAGVTQSPTHLIKTRGQQVTLRCSPISGHKSVSWYQQVLGQGPQFIFQYYEKEERGRGNFPDRFSARQFPNYSSELNVNALLLGDSALYLCASSYRGLNTEAFFGQGTRLTVV.

J is TRBJ2-2 and V is TRBV6-1; D gene ambiguous. Trimming removed 7 bases at V and 5 bases at J, with 14 bases between. From germline, CDR1 is MNHNS and CDR2 SASEGT. This CDR3 region has 14 residues. As DNA, the CDR3 is TGTGCCAGCAATTGGGTCGGAGTAACCGGGGAGCTGTTTTTT. Amino acids: CASNWVGVTGELFF.